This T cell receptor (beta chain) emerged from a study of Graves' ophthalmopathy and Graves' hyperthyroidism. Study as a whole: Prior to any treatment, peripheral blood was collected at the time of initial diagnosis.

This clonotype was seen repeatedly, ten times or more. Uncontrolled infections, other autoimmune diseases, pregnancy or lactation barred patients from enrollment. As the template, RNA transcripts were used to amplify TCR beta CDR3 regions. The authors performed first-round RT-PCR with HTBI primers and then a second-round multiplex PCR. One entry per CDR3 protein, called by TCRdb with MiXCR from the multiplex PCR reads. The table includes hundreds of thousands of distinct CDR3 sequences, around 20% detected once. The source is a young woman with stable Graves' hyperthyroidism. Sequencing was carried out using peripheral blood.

The CDR3 spells CASKRLAGGQETQYF. In DNA, the CDR3 is TGTGCCAGCAAACGGTTGGCGGGAGGGCAAGAGACCCAGTACTTC. The chain links TRBV6-1 to TRBJ2-5, with 9 positions matching TRBD2. V shed 7 bases and J 2 bases; nucleotides not matched to a gene: 8. The length of the CDR3 is 15 residues. CDR1 is MNHNS, CDR2 SASEGT, per germline.